A selection of T cell receptor beta chains follows, all from one sample in a study of T cell responses to AZD1222 COVID-19 vaccine. The assay was immunoSEQ multiplex PCR, and TCRdb's table has in-frame clones only and misses some. The sample includes over 120,000 clones, roughly 91% of them seen just once. Source: peripheral blood, taken on day 0 of AZD1222 vaccination. The receptors come from an adult in good health. Each CDR3 is given with its conserved first and last residue. A D gene is named only where the DNA matches it firmly. Expanded clones are given a class, and other clones once, few, many or no size at all.

V,size,D,J,DNA,CDR3
TRBV7-9,.,.,TRBJ2-1,TGTGCCAGCAGTCCCCGGCCGCGGGGACAACTCTTC,CASSPRPRGQLF
TRBV20-1,once,.,TRBJ1-1,TGCAGTGCTCGGAAGTCCCCTGAAGCTTTCTTT,CSARKSPEAFF
TRBV5-1,.,TRBD2,TRBJ2-3,TGCGCCAGCAGCACAGGGACTAGTGGTTTCACAGATACGCAGTATTTT,CASSTGTSGFTDTQYF
TRBV28,.,.,TRBJ2-1,TGTGCCAGCAGTTTCGGGACGGCCTACAGGAGCTCCTACAATGAGCAGTTCTTC,CASSFGTAYRSSYNEQFF
TRBV7-7,.,TRBD1,TRBJ2-5,TGTGCTAGCAGCTTAGGGGGACAGGGTCGAGAGACCCAGTACTTC,CASSLGGQGRETQYF
TRBV3-1/TRBV3-2,.,.,TRBJ1-2,TGTGCCAGCAGCCAAGATCGGCGCGCGGGCTACACCTTC,CASSQDRRAGYTF
TRBV13,once,.,TRBJ1-6,TGTGCCAGCAGGACCGGCGGGGCGCCGGTTGGTTCACCCCTCCACTTT,CASRTGGAPVGSPLHF
TRBV6-2/TRBV6-3,.,TRBD1,TRBJ1-5,TGTGCCAGCAGTGGGACAGGCGCGAGCAATCAGCCCCAGCATTTT,CASSGTGASNQPQHF
TRBV2,.,.,TRBJ1-2,TGTGCCAGCAACCTAGACAACAACTATGGCTACACCTTC,CASNLDNNYGYTF
TRBV7-8,.,.,TRBJ1-2,TGTGCCAGCAGCTTGAACAGGGCCGACTATGGCTACACCTTC,CASSLNRADYGYTF
TRBV5-6,.,.,TRBJ1-2,TGTGCCAGCAGCTTCCCCCCAAATACCCAGGGCTACACCTTC,CASSFPPNTQGYTF
TRBV28,.,.,TRBJ1-6,TGTGCCAGCAGGGTTGGTAGGGTAGGTTATTCACCCCTCCACTTT,CASRVGRVGYSPLHF
TRBV5-1,.,.,TRBJ2-2,TGCGCCAGCAGCTTGGTACAGGGTCCCGGGGAGCTGTTTTTT,CASSLVQGPGELFF
TRBV7-9,.,.,TRBJ1-4,TGTGCCAGCAGCTTAGAATACCGGGGCTTCAATGAAAAACTGTTTTTT,CASSLEYRGFNEKLFF
TRBV3-1/TRBV3-2,once,.,TRBJ1-2,TGTGCCAGCAGCCAAAGGTCAATGGTCGGCCATGGCTACACCTTC,CASSQRSMVGHGYTF
TRBV11-2,.,TRBD2,TRBJ2-7,TGTGCCAGCAGCCGATCAGGGACTAGCGGGTTCGAGCAGTACTTC,CASSRSGTSGFEQYF
TRBV29-1,.,TRBD1,TRBJ1-1,TGCAGCGTTGAGGATCCACGGACAGGGAACACTGAAGCTTTCTTT,CSVEDPRTGNTEAFF
TRBV9,.,.,TRBJ1-1,TGTGCCAGCAGCTCTGGGCTGGGCACTGAAGCTTTCTTT,CASSSGLGTEAFF
TRBV7-9,.,TRBD1,TRBJ1-1,TGTGCCAGCAGCTTTTTTAGGCTCGGACAGGGAAGGACGGACACTGAAGCTTTCTTT,CASSFFRLGQGRTDTEAFF
TRBV29-1,.,.,TRBJ2-5,TGCAGCGTTGTCGAGTACGGGGAGACCCAGTACTTC,CSVVEYGETQYF
TRBV19,medium-sized,.,TRBJ1-1,TGTGCCAGTAGTACAGCCCCCGGCGACACTGAAGCTTTCTTT,CASSTAPGDTEAFF
TRBV3-1/TRBV3-2,.,.,TRBJ1-3,TGTGCCAGCAGCCAAGACAGGTTCGGAAACACCATATATTTT,CASSQDRFGNTIYF
TRBV19,once,.,TRBJ1-5,TGTGCCAGTAGGACGAGAGTTGGCAATCAGCCCCAGCATTTT,CASRTRVGNQPQHF
TRBV27,.,.,TRBJ2-7,TGTGCCAGCAGTTTATCCCTCGGACAGAATTACGAGCAGTACTTC,CASSLSLGQNYEQYF
TRBV29-1,once,.,TRBJ1-1,TGCAGCGTTGGTTCGGGACAGAACACTGAAGCTTTCTTT,CSVGSGQNTEAFF
TRBV27,.,TRBD2,TRBJ2-1,TGTGCCAGCGGGAGCGGGACCTACTACAATGAGCAGTTCTTC,CASGSGTYYNEQFF
TRBV5-1,.,.,TRBJ2-2,TGCGCCAGCAGCGCCCTGGGACTCTCGGCCAAGCTGTTTTTT,CASSALGLSAKLFF
TRBV9,.,TRBD1,TRBJ1-6,TGTGCCAGCAGCGTTGGGGACAGGCCTTATAATTCACCCCTCCACTTT,CASSVGDRPYNSPLHF
TRBV2,.,.,TRBJ1-1,TGTGCCAGCAGTTCCGAGGGGCGACCAACTGAAGCTTTCTTT,CASSSEGRPTEAFF
TRBV28,.,TRBD1,TRBJ1-2,TGTGCCAGCAGGGAAGACAGGGAGGTGGATGGCTACACCTTC,CASREDREVDGYTF
TRBV11-2,.,.,TRBJ1-3,TGTGCCAGCAGCCTAACCCTGGGGGGAATGCGGGGAAACACCATATATTTT,CASSLTLGGMRGNTIYF
TRBV12-5,.,.,TRBJ1-5,TGTGCTAGTGGTTTGGTGGGTAGTGGAGGGTTCGATCAGCCCCAGCATTTT,CASGLVGSGGFDQPQHF
TRBV28,.,TRBD1,TRBJ1-6,TGTGCCAGCGACAGGGGTGGCTCACCCCTCCACTTT,CASDRGGSPLHF
TRBV12-3/TRBV12-4,.,.,TRBJ1-1,TGTGCCAGCAAGGCGGGAGGTGAAGCTTTCTTT,CASKAGGEAFF
TRBV7-6,.,.,TRBJ1-1,TGTGCCAGCAGCCCCCACGAGAACACTGAAGCTTTCTTT,CASSPHENTEAFF
TRBV18,.,.,TRBJ1-1,TGTGCCAGCTCACCAAATTCGGCGGAGGGTGGGACTGAAGCTTTCTTT,CASSPNSAEGGTEAFF
TRBV27,.,.,TRBJ1-1,TGTGCCAGCAGTTTCGCAACAGGGAACACTGAAGCTTTCTTT,CASSFATGNTEAFF
TRBV7-8,.,.,TRBJ1-5,TGTGCCAGCAGCTTAGATGGGCCCAGCAATCAGCCCCAGCATTTT,CASSLDGPSNQPQHF
TRBV6-5,once,.,TRBJ1-1,TGTGCCAGCAGTTACTCTTTGGGACGTAGGAACACTGAAGCTTTCTTT,CASSYSLGRRNTEAFF
TRBV2,.,.,TRBJ1-4,TGTGCCAGCAGTGACGGGGCGCTAAATGAAAAACTGTTTTTT,CASSDGALNEKLFF
TRBV7-3,.,.,TRBJ2-3,TGTGCCAGCAGCTTAGGACTTACGAGGGAGGATACGCAGTATTTT,CASSLGLTREDTQYF